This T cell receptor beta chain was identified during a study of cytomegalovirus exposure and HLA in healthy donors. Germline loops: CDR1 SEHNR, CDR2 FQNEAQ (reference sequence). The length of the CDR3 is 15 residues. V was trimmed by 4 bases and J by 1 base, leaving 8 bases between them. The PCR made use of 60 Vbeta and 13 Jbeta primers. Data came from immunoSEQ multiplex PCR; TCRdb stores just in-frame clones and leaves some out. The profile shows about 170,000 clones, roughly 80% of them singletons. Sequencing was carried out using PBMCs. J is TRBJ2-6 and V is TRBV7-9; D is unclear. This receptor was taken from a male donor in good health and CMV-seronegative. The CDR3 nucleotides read TGTGCCAGCAGCTACGGAGTATCTGGGGCCAACGTCCTGACTTTC. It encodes CASSYGVSGANVLTF.